Listed here are 17 T cell receptor beta chains from one sample, sequenced in a study of blood T cells in healthy people across ages. A second PCR of about 7 to 12 cycles used a sample-barcoded 5' primer and a J-beta primer mix. TCRdb passed the 5' RACE reads through MiXCR, listing each CDR3 protein once. The sample yields roughly 1,100,000 distinct CDR3 sequences, less than 25% seen once. The same data also contributed to another study, on T cells of mothers and their children.

The specimen sequenced was blood. The receptors stem from a girl aged 2 to 9 in good health.

This clonotype was counted only a few times. The chain combines TRBV12-5 with TRBJ1-4, with D maybe TRBD1 (5 bases). From germline, CDR1 is LGHNT and CDR2 FRNRAP. Trimming stripped 3 bases from V and 0 bases from J, with 11 bases between. The CDR3 is made up of 16 amino acids. The CDR3 is CASGFSTAATNEKLFF. The CDR3 region has the DNA TGTGCTAGTGGTTTCTCGACAGCTGCAACTAATGAAAAACTGTTTTTT.

This clonotype was counted only a few times. The rearrangement joins TRBV15 to TRBJ2-3, with 9 positions matching TRBD2. Germline loops: CDR1 LNHNV, CDR2 YYDKDF (reference sequence). The CDR3 has 18 amino acids. The V segment lost 3 bases and the J segment 2 bases; nucleotides outside the gene matches: 12. CDR3 sequence: CATSRKRRAGGFTDTQYF. The CDR3 bases are TGTGCCACCAGCAGGAAACGTAGAGCGGGGGGCTTCACAGATACGCAGTATTTT.

This clonotype was seen more than once but under ten times. The V call is TRBV7-9, the J call TRBJ2-7; the match to TRBD1 covers 9 bases. Unmatched junction bases numbered 16, after V lost 5 bases and J lost 2 bases. Germline CDR1 is SEHNR and CDR2 is FQNEAQ (reference sequence). The CDR3 is 18 amino acids. In DNA, the CDR3 is TGTGCCAGCAGCCCCGGGACAGGGAGAGCACCGATCCCCTACGAGCAGTACTTC. This gives the protein CASSPGTGRAPIPYEQYF.

This chain connects TRBV6-2 or TRBV6-3 to TRBJ2-7; D is perhaps TRBD1 (5 bases). This CDR3 region has 15 residues. Per germline, CDR1 MNHEY and CDR2 SVGEGT. Trimming took off 4 bases at V and 3 bases at J, with 16 bases between the two ends. This CDR3 is CASSSLLDTLYEQYF. In nucleotides, the CDR3 is TGTGCCAGCAGTTCCCTCTTGGACACCCTCTACGAGCAGTACTTC.

This clonotype was counted only a few times. The rearrangement links TRBV15 to TRBJ1-3; D unclear. The CDR3 contains 16 residues. V lost 0 bases to trimming and J lost 4 bases, with 13 bases between them. In germline, CDR1 is LNHNV, CDR2 YYDKDF (reference sequence). CDR3 nucleotide sequence: TGTGCCACCAGCAGAGACAGACATCCGAGCGGAAACACCATATATTTT. As protein: CATSRDRHPSGNTIYF.

The chain employs TRBV25-1 and TRBJ1-6, with D uncertain. This CDR3 has 13 residues. Per germline, CDR1 MGHDK and CDR2 SYGVNS. V was shortened by 8 bases and J by 11 bases, with 16 bases between the two germline ends. CDR3 in amino acids: CASQGRGLAPLHF. The CDR3, as DNA: TGTGCCAGCCAAGGCCGGGGTTTAGCACCCCTCCACTTT.

CDR3 nucleotide sequence: TGCGCCAGCCGCCCGGACAGCACCACCGGGGAGCTGTTTTTT. Translating it yields CASRPDSTTGELFF. V is TRBV10-1 and J is TRBJ2-2; D might be TRBD1 (6 bases). Germline lookup yields CDR1 WNHNN and CDR2 SYGVQD (reference sequence). The CDR3 has 14 amino acids. The V end lost 8 bases, the J end lost 4 bases, and 14 bases lay between the germline ends.

This clonotype occurred a few times. The chain links TRBV29-1 to TRBJ1-1; no definite D call. This CDR3 has 17 residues. V lost 4 bases and J 4 bases, leaving 25 bases between the germline ends. CDR1 and CDR2 from the germline V gene are SQVTM and ANQGSEA. CDR3 in amino acids: CSVGWNRRTCCGTEAFF. The CDR3 DNA reads as TGCAGCGTTGGATGGAATCGACGGACGTGCTGCGGCACTGAAGCTTTCTTT.

Concerning this clonotype: A read error may produce the germline difference seen at one junction end. The rearrangement uses TRBV20-1 and TRBJ2-1; 8 positions agree with TRBD2. This CDR3 is 13 amino acids long. In germline, CDR1 is DFQATT, CDR2 SNEGSKA (reference sequence). The CDR3: CSVRAGVGNEQFF. The CDR3 bases are TGCAGTGTTAGAGCGGGGGTCGGGAATGAGCAGTTCTTC.

This chain connects TRBV25-1 to TRBJ2-1, with TRBD2 matching 13 bases. Germline CDR1 reads MGHDK; CDR2 reads SYGVNS. The V gene end was trimmed by 3 bases and the J gene end by 6 bases; junction bases not matched to a gene: 2. This CDR3 spans 15 amino acids. For the CDR3, the DNA is TGTGCCAGCAGTGAGGGACTAGCGGGGCCCAATGAGCAGTTCTTC. It codes for CASSEGLAGPNEQFF.

This clonotype occurred a few times. The CDR3, as DNA: TGCAGCGAGAAGACAGGGCGGGAGACCCAGTACTTC. Encoded protein: CSEKTGRETQYF. The chain carries TRBV29-1 and TRBJ2-5; 7 bases line up with TRBD1. V lost 7 bases and J lost 5; bases outside the gene matches: 7. The CDR3 has 12 residues. Germline CDR1 and CDR2: SQVTM and ANQGSEA.

The chain carries TRBV24-1 and TRBJ2-2; D is perhaps TRBD2 (7 bases). Trimming left V 2 bases short and J 7 bases short, with 16 bases between. CDR1 and CDR2 from the germline V gene are KGHDR and SFDVKD. The CDR3 totals 16 residues. CDR3 sequence reads: CATSDSSAGASGELFF. The CDR3 coding sequence is TGTGCCACCAGTGATTCGTCGGCGGGGGCAAGCGGGGAGCTGTTTTTT.

The chain recombines TRBV7-8 with TRBJ2-1; 16 bases agree with TRBD2. The CDR3 runs 19 residues. Germline V lookup: CDR1 SGHVS, CDR2 FQNEAQ. Trimming took 3 bases from V and 5 from J; bases not matched to a gene: 10. The chain's CDR3 is CASSLTPGLAGGHDNEQFF. The CDR3 DNA follows: TGTGCCAGCAGCTTGACTCCGGGACTAGCGGGGGGGCACGACAATGAGCAGTTCTTC.

The chain links TRBV11-1 to TRBJ2-5; D may be TRBD2 (6 bases). The better agreement between TRBJ2-1 and the DNA end casts doubt on the J call. The CDR3 is 13 amino acids. In germline, CDR1 is SGHAT, CDR2 FQDESV (reference sequence). CDR3: CASSLIRGSEQFF. CDR3 DNA: TGTGCCAGCAGCTTAATACGGGGGAGTGAGCAGTTCTTC.

This clonotype was counted ten times or more. The chain combines TRBV29-1 with TRBJ1-4; maybe TRBD1 (6 bases). Trimming stripped 0 bases from V and 2 bases from J, with 13 bases between. The germline gives CDR1 SQVTM, CDR2 ANQGSEA. The CDR3 loop spans 16 amino acids. CDR3 sequence (DNA): TGCAGCGTTGAAGATAACACAGGGAGGACTAATGAAAAACTGTTTTTT. This sequence encodes CSVEDNTGRTNEKLFF.

This clonotype was observed a handful of times. V and J are TRBV7-3 and TRBJ2-7; tentative D call: TRBD2 (5 bases). This CDR3 contains 14 residues. Germline V gene sequence: CDR1 SGHTA, CDR2 FQGTGA. Trimming stripped 5 bases from V and 1 base from J, with 12 bases between. CDR3 nucleotides: TGTGCCAGCAGCCCGGGCCGGGAATCCTACGAGCAGTACTTC. It encodes CASSPGRESYEQYF.

Only a few counts were recorded for this clonotype. The V gene is TRBV12-3 or TRBV12-4, the J gene TRBJ1-2, with 7 bases that match TRBD1. V gave up 6 bases and J gave up 6 bases; unmatched junction bases: 16. CDR3 length equals 16 residues. The chain's CDR3 is CASRGTTGEGFDGYTF. The CDR3 DNA reads as TGTGCCAGCAGGGGGACAACAGGGGAGGGATTCGATGGCTACACCTTC.